One sample yielded the 27 T cell receptor beta chains listed below, sequenced in a study of cytomegalovirus exposure and HLA in healthy donors. The PCR ran on 60 Vbeta and 13 Jbeta primers. Method: immunoSEQ multiplex PCR; TCRdb's copy keeps in-frame clones and lacks some. This sample has 150,000 to 200,000 clones; under 80% occur once, and the top ten carry about 13%. The sample comprised PBMCs. The receptor set was obtained from a woman in her forties or fifties in good health and CMV-seropositive.

This clone was recorded many times. The chain couples TRBV2 to TRBJ2-4; D perhaps matches TRBD2 (5 bases). Germline V gene sequence: CDR1 SNHLY, CDR2 FYNNEI. This CDR3 is 15 amino acids long. Trimming removed 3 bases at V and 3 bases at J, with 12 bases between. The CDR3 region has the DNA TGTGCCAGCAGTGAGAACCCGGGGATCAAAAACATTCAGTACTTC. Its translation: CASSENPGIKNIQYF.

The V gene is TRBV6-1, the J gene TRBJ2-1, with 7 bases that match TRBD1. CDR1 is MNHNS, CDR2 SASEGT, per germline. The CDR3 runs to 14 residues. The junction had 5 bases not matched to a gene; V was cut back by 2 bases and J by 7 bases. The CDR3 DNA sequence: TGTGCCAGCAGTGAAAGACAGGGTTGGAATGAGCAGTTCTTC. Protein sequence: CASSERQGWNEQFF.

In DNA, the CDR3 is TGTGCCAGTAGTGTAAAGCGGGGGGCAATGGGGAATGAGCAGTTCTTC. Protein sequence: CASSVKRGAMGNEQFF. The chain links TRBV19 to TRBJ2-1; 9 nucleotides align to TRBD2. CDR3 length: 16 residues. V dropped 5 bases and J dropped 7; count of bases not matched to a gene: 12. Germline values: CDR1 LNHDA, CDR2 SQIVND (reference sequence).

This rearrangement joins TRBV7-3 to TRBJ1-4; unclear D gene. This CDR3 spans 14 amino acids. Trimming stripped 3 bases from V and 4 bases from J, with 9 bases between. The V gene's germline CDR1 is SGHTA and CDR2 FQGTGA. CDR3 loop: CASSLGVGNEKLFF. CDR3 sequence (DNA): TGTGCCAGCAGCTTGGGAGTGGGTAATGAAAAACTGTTTTTT.

The V gene is TRBV5-4, the J gene TRBJ1-6; 7 nucleotides align to TRBD1. The CDR3 sequence is 14 residues long. The germline gives CDR1 SGHNT, CDR2 YYREEE (reference sequence). J was trimmed by 7 bases and V by 2 bases; bases with no gene match: 3. CDR3: CASSFGTANSPLHF. In DNA form, the CDR3 reads TGTGCCAGCAGCTTTGGGACAGCCAATTCACCCCTCCACTTT.

This clone has only a few counts. Other DNA sequences in the same sample also yield this CDR3. V gene TRBV5-1 combines with J gene TRBJ2-7, with 9 bases lining up with TRBD1. The ends lost 3 bases at V and 3 bases at J; junction bases unmatched: 4. Germline CDR1 and CDR2: SGHRS and YFSETQ. The CDR3 spans 14 residues. CDR3 in amino acids: CASSSGTGSYEQYF. The CDR3 nucleotides are TGCGCCAGCAGCTCTGGGACAGGGAGCTACGAGCAGTACTTC. Full variable domain (remainder filled in from reference TRBV5-1 and TRBJ2-7): KAGVTQTPRYLIKTRGQQVTLSCSPISGHRSVSWYQQTPGQGLQFLFEYFSETQRNKGNFPGRFSGRQFSNSRSEMNVSTLELGDSALYLCASSSGTGSYEQYFGPGTRLTVT.

The chain carries TRBV2 and TRBJ1-5; D perhaps matches TRBD1 (6 bases). Per germline, CDR1 SNHLY and CDR2 FYNNEI. Trimming cost V 6 bases and J 0 bases, with 21 bases left between them. This CDR3 comprises 18 residues. CDR3 DNA sequence: TGTGCCAGCAGGGGAATATCAAGATCAGGGGATAGCAATCAGCCCCAGCATTTT. This translates into CASRGISRSGDSNQPQHF.

J is TRBJ1-2 and V is TRBV7-9; TRBD1 is a possible D gene (5 bases). Trimming removed 2 bases from V and 4 bases from J, with 8 bases in between. The germline CDR1 and CDR2 sequences are SEHNR and FQNEAQ (reference sequence). The CDR3 is 13 amino acids. As DNA, the CDR3 is TGTGCCAGCAGCTTAAGACAGTCCTATGGCTACACCTTC. Protein sequence: CASSLRQSYGYTF.

There are a few counts of this clone. This sequence joins TRBV2 and TRBJ1-1, with D possibly being TRBD1 (5 bases). Germline-derived CDR1 and CDR2 are SNHLY and FYNNEI. Trimming removed 5 bases at V and 5 bases at J, with 12 bases between. The length of the CDR3 is 13 residues. The CDR3 region is CASSWWEGTEAFF. The CDR3 nucleotides read TGTGCCAGCAGTTGGTGGGAGGGGACTGAAGCTTTCTTT.

The chain employs TRBV10-3 and TRBJ1-3; no firm D call. The CDR3 consists of 15 residues. Deletions cut 2 bases from V and 5 bases from J, with 13 bases between. Germline loops: CDR1 ENHRY, CDR2 SYGVKD. The CDR3 region is CAISEPSGARNTIYF. The CDR3 nucleotides read TGTGCCATCAGTGAGCCGTCGGGAGCCAGAAACACCATATATTTT.

This chain uses TRBV27 with TRBJ2-5; 7 nucleotides agree with TRBD1. The CDR3 sequence is 16 residues long. The germline gives CDR1 MNHEY, CDR2 SMNVEV (reference sequence). The V gene end was trimmed by 0 bases and the J gene end by 5 bases; junction bases not matched to a gene: 9. CDR3 in amino acids: CASSLSLEGARETQYF. The CDR3 DNA sequence: TGTGCCAGCAGTTTATCTTTAGAGGGGGCGCGGGAGACCCAGTACTTC.

This clone was found once. This rearrangement joins TRBV7-2 to TRBJ2-5; D perhaps matches TRBD2 (7 bases). This CDR3 is 13 amino acids long. Trimming stripped 3 bases from V and 11 bases from J, with 16 bases between. Germline V gene data show CDR1 as SGHTA and CDR2 as FQGNSA. This chain's CDR3 is CASSFEGGREQYF. The DNA of the CDR3 is TGTGCCAGCAGCTTTGAGGGGGGGCGGGAGCAGTACTTC.

The chain has TRBV6-5 and TRBJ1-2, with unresolved D. CDR1 and CDR2 from the germline V gene are MNHEY and SVGAGI. This CDR3 is built from 13 residues. The V gene lost 5 bases and the J gene lost 0 bases, with 7 bases spanning the gap. CDR3 region: CASSLGTNYGYTF. The CDR3 region has the DNA TGTGCCAGCAGTCTGGGCACTAACTATGGCTACACCTTC.

This rearrangement joins TRBV5-1 to TRBJ1-2; D unresolved. The V gene lost 0 bases and the J gene lost 0 bases, with 12 bases spanning the gap. CDR1 SGHRS and CDR2 YFSETQ come from the germline V gene. The CDR3 runs to 16 residues. Here the CDR3 reads CASSLDYQATNYGYTF. The CDR3 bases are TGCGCCAGCAGCTTGGACTATCAAGCCACTAACTATGGCTACACCTTC.

The chain carries TRBV19 and TRBJ2-1; 7 nucleotides agree with TRBD2. Trimming at V came to 1 base and at J to 6 bases, leaving 6 bases not matched to a gene. Germline-derived CDR1 and CDR2 are LNHDA and SQIVND (reference sequence). CDR3 length: 15 amino acids. For the CDR3, the DNA is TGTGCCAGTAGTATAGGCCGGGGGGACTTCAATGAGCAGTTCTTC. Amino acid sequence: CASSIGRGDFNEQFF.

This sequence joins TRBV25-1 and TRBJ1-1; TRBD1 might be the D (6 bases). V was clipped by 2 bases and J by 4 bases, with 14 bases between them. The CDR3 is 15 residues long. CDR1 is MGHDK, CDR2 SYGVNS, per germline. The CDR3 is CASSERGGWSTEAFF. CDR3 nucleotides: TGTGCCAGCAGTGAAAGAGGGGGTTGGAGCACTGAAGCTTTCTTT.

The rearrangement uses TRBV5-6 and TRBJ1-2; 9 bases map to TRBD1. V was clipped by 0 bases and J by 2 bases; unmatched bases: 2. The CDR3 sequence is 15 residues long. CDR1 and CDR2 from the germline V gene are SGHDT and YYEEEE. The CDR3 loop reads CASSLGGQGNYGYTF. In nucleotides, the CDR3 is TGTGCCAGCAGCTTGGGTGGACAGGGGAACTATGGCTACACCTTC.

The chain has TRBV30 and TRBJ2-7; D call uncertain. The CDR3 consists of 11 residues. Deletions cut 2 bases from V and 3 bases from J, with 5 bases between. Germline lookup yields CDR1 GTSNPN and CDR2 SVGIG (reference sequence). Here the CDR3 DNA reads TGTGCCTGGAGTCCCAGCTACGAGCAGTACTTC. It codes for CAWSPSYEQYF.

The rearrangement links TRBV2 to TRBJ1-4, with a possible D match to TRBD1 (5 bases). The germline gives CDR1 SNHLY, CDR2 FYNNEI. This CDR3 is 15 amino acids long. V was shortened by 7 bases and J by 2 bases, with 14 bases between the two germline ends. CDR3 amino acids: CASTKGVPTNEKLFF. CDR3 bases: TGTGCCAGCACCAAAGGGGTCCCGACTAATGAAAAACTGTTTTTT.

The chain is built from TRBV6-1 and TRBJ1-2; 7 bases fit TRBD1. The V and J ends lost 3 bases and 2 bases, in that order; junction bases with no gene match: 9. Germline V lookup: CDR1 MNHNS, CDR2 SASEGT. CDR3 length: 16 amino acids. DNA for the CDR3: TGTGCCAGCAGTGACGGCACAGGGGTTGGAAACTATGGCTACACCTTC. Its protein is CASSDGTGVGNYGYTF.

V and J are TRBV4-2 and TRBJ2-7; 8 bases align to TRBD2. CDR1 and CDR2 (germline): LGHNA, YNFKEQ. The CDR3 has 16 amino acids. The trim removed 0 bases at V and 1 base at J, leaving 5 bases unmatched. The CDR3 loop is CASSQERSGGSYEQYF. The CDR3 region has the DNA TGTGCCAGCAGCCAAGAGAGAAGCGGGGGTTCCTACGAGCAGTACTTC.

This rearrangement joins TRBV6-1 to TRBJ1-3, with 7 bases lining up with TRBD1. Germline-derived CDR1 and CDR2 are MNHNS and SASEGT. V lost 7 bases, J lost 8 bases, and 11 bases stayed unmatched. CDR3 length equals 14 residues. The CDR3 nucleotides are TGTGCCAGCAATCTACAGGGGCTCACCGACACCATATATTTT. This translates into CASNLQGLTDTIYF.

The chain has TRBV7-3 and TRBJ2-5; weak D call: TRBD1 (6 bases). Germline lookup yields CDR1 SGHTA and CDR2 FQGTGA. The ends were cut back, 1 base at V and 9 bases at J, with 12 bases in the middle. The CDR3 sequence is 13 residues long. The CDR3 spells CASSLKQGLAQYF. The CDR3, as DNA: TGTGCCAGCAGCTTAAAACAGGGCCTGGCCCAGTACTTC.

The rearrangement links TRBV7-9 to TRBJ1-6; D ambiguous. The CDR3 spans 17 residues. V was trimmed by 7 bases and J by 0 bases, leaving 16 bases between them. The germline CDR1 and CDR2 sequences are SEHNR and FQNEAQ (reference sequence). The CDR3: CASTPGGVSSYNSPLHF. The CDR3 DNA sequence: TGTGCCAGCACCCCTGGCGGTGTAAGCTCCTATAATTCACCCCTCCACTTT.

The genes are TRBV5-5 and TRBJ2-7; tentative D call: TRBD2 (5 bases). The CDR3 loop spans 16 amino acids. V was shortened by 1 base and J by 3 bases, with 17 bases between the two germline ends. Germline V lookup: CDR1 SGHKS, CDR2 YYEKEE (reference sequence). CDR3 residues: CASSLYPVLDVYEQYF. Written as DNA, the CDR3 is TGTGCCAGCAGCTTGTACCCAGTACTAGACGTCTACGAGCAGTACTTC.

The chain links TRBV5-5 to TRBJ1-1, with TRBD1 as a possible D gene (6 bases). V was cut by 4 bases and J by 0 bases, with 10 bases left in between. Germline CDR1 reads SGHKS; CDR2 reads YYEKEE (reference sequence). The CDR3 length is 14 residues. CDR3 nucleotide sequence: TGTGCCAGCAGCCACGGGGGGCTGAACACTGAAGCTTTCTTT. Encoded protein: CASSHGGLNTEAFF.

The genes are TRBV5-1 and TRBJ1-2; a weak D match, TRBD1 (5 bases). Per the germline V gene, CDR1 is SGHRS and CDR2 is YFSETQ. V lost 0 bases, J lost 5 bases, and 14 bases lay in between. CDR3 length: 15 amino acids. The CDR3: CASSLETGSTYGYTF. The CDR3 DNA follows: TGCGCCAGCAGCTTGGAAACAGGATCCACTTATGGCTACACCTTC. The full variable domain, its missing parts supplied by reference TRBV5-1 and TRBJ1-2, is KAGVTQTPRYLIKTRGQQVTLSCSPISGHRSVSWYQQTPGQGLQFLFEYFSETQRNKGNFPGRFSGRQFSNSRSEMNVSTLELGDSALYLCASSLETGSTYGYTFGSGTRLTVV.